A selection of T cell receptor beta chains follows, all from one sample in a study of blood T cell repertoires in COVID-19. The method was immunoSEQ multiplex PCR; TCRdb's version includes in-frame clones alone and lacks a portion of them. In the table there are more than 250,000 clones, roughly 86% of which are singletons. The sample taken for sequencing was peripheral blood. These receptors came from a human donor in a cohort sampled during active COVID-19. The CDR3 runs from the conserved cysteine through the conserved F or W. Each record gives: J gene, clone size, V gene, D gene, CDR3 protein, CDR3 DNA. A D gene is named only where the DNA matches it firmly. Clone sizes are given selectively: once, few, many, or a class where the clone is expanded.

J: TRBJ1-2
size: NA
V: TRBV5-4
D: NA
CDR3: CASSLAGERNYGYTF
DNA: TGTGCCAGCAGCTTGGCAGGGGAAAGGAACTATGGCTACACCTTC

J: TRBJ1-1
size: once
V: TRBV6-5
D: TRBD1
CDR3: CASSPGGYGTFF
DNA: TGTGCCAGCAGTCCAGGGGGCTACGGAACTTTCTTT

J: TRBJ1-2
size: NA
V: TRBV15
D: TRBD1
CDR3: CATSPRTGDVNGYTF
DNA: TGTGCCACCAGCCCCCGGACAGGGGATGTGAATGGCTACACCTTC

J: TRBJ1-2
size: NA
V: TRBV11-2
D: NA
CDR3: CASSSPPGLTGYGYTF
DNA: TGTGCCAGCAGCTCCCCCCCCGGCCTCACGGGGTATGGCTACACCTTC

J: TRBJ1-1
size: few
V: TRBV11-3
D: NA
CDR3: CASSGGGNTEAFF
DNA: TGTGCCAGCAGCGGGGGCGGGAACACTGAAGCTTTCTTT

J: TRBJ2-1
size: NA
V: TRBV27
D: NA
CDR3: CASSLGQGGLDEQFF
DNA: TGTGCCAGCAGTTTAGGGCAGGGGGGACTCGATGAGCAGTTCTTC

J: TRBJ2-3
size: NA
V: TRBV7-3
D: NA
CDR3: CASSLGSGSTDTQYF
DNA: TGTGCCAGCAGCTTAGGTAGCGGTAGCACAGATACGCAGTATTTT

J: TRBJ2-7
size: NA
V: TRBV5-4
D: TRBD1
CDR3: CASSPPGQGLKEQYF
DNA: TGTGCCAGCAGCCCCCCGGGACAGGGTTTAAAGGAGCAGTACTTC

J: TRBJ2-7
size: NA
V: TRBV6-2/TRBV6-3
D: TRBD2
CDR3: CASSYPYAGGTYEQYF
DNA: TGTGCCAGCAGTTACCCCTACGCGGGGGGGACCTACGAGCAGTACTTC

J: TRBJ1-2
size: few
V: TRBV3-1/TRBV3-2
D: NA
CDR3: CASSQDPGPDSYGYTF
DNA: TGTGCCAGCAGCCAAGACCCGGGACCGGACAGCTATGGCTACACCTTC

J: TRBJ1-5
size: NA
V: TRBV19
D: TRBD1
CDR3: CASVGFNGTGAPPGNQPQHF
DNA: TGTGCCAGTGTGGGTTTTAACGGGACAGGGGCACCCCCTGGCAATCAGCCCCAGCATTTT

J: TRBJ2-7
size: once
V: TRBV10-2
D: TRBD1
CDR3: CASTQVRDSSYEQYF
DNA: TGCGCCAGTACGCAAGTGAGGGACAGTTCCTACGAGCAGTACTTC

J: TRBJ2-1
size: NA
V: TRBV15
D: NA
CDR3: CATSSLQGLLYNEQFF
DNA: TGTGCCACCAGCAGTCTCCAGGGGCTCCTCTACAATGAGCAGTTCTTC

J: TRBJ2-7
size: NA
V: TRBV5-1
D: NA
CDR3: CASSGTGTFSYEQYF
DNA: TGCGCCAGCAGCGGAACTGGGACATTTTCCTACGAGCAGTACTTC

J: TRBJ1-1
size: NA
V: TRBV4-3
D: NA
CDR3: CASSQGSTTGTEAFF
DNA: TGCGCCAGCAGCCAAGGGTCTACAACGGGCACTGAAGCTTTCTTT

J: TRBJ2-1
size: NA
V: TRBV5-1
D: TRBD2
CDR3: CASSFTSGGNEQFF
DNA: TGCGCCAGCAGCTTCACTAGCGGAGGCAATGAGCAGTTCTTC

J: TRBJ2-5
size: NA
V: TRBV28
D: NA
CDR3: CASSLRVKRETQYF
DNA: TGTGCCAGCAGTCTGCGCGTAAAACGAGAGACCCAGTACTTC

J: TRBJ1-2
size: few
V: TRBV6-5
D: TRBD1
CDR3: CASRNAGQGYGYTF
DNA: TGTGCCAGCAGGAACGCGGGACAGGGTTATGGCTACACCTTC

J: TRBJ1-1
size: NA
V: TRBV7-3
D: NA
CDR3: CASSSQRGEAFF
DNA: TGTGCCAGCAGCTCACAACGAGGTGAAGCTTTCTTT

J: TRBJ2-2
size: NA
V: TRBV24-1
D: TRBD1
CDR3: CATSDAGRGPLNTGELFF
DNA: TGTGCCACCAGTGACGCGGGCAGGGGGCCACTGAACACCGGGGAGCTGTTTTTT

J: TRBJ1-1
size: NA
V: TRBV6-2/TRBV6-3
D: NA
CDR3: CASSRGNTEAFF
DNA: TGTGCCAGCAGTCGGGGGAACACTGAAGCTTTCTTT

J: TRBJ2-1
size: NA
V: TRBV6-6
D: NA
CDR3: CASSYSELLASEQFF
DNA: TGTGCCAGCAGTTACTCGGAACTTCTAGCGAGCGAGCAGTTCTTC

J: TRBJ2-7
size: NA
V: TRBV6-2/TRBV6-3
D: NA
CDR3: CASSGISYEQYF
DNA: TGTGCCAGCAGCGGCATTTCCTACGAGCAGTACTTC

J: TRBJ1-4
size: NA
V: TRBV30
D: NA
CDR3: CAWRSTTNEKLFF
DNA: TGTGCCTGGAGAAGCACAACTAATGAAAAACTGTTTTTT

J: TRBJ1-5
size: NA
V: TRBV30
D: NA
CDR3: CAWSVYGRQPQHF
DNA: TGTGCCTGGAGTGTATACGGGAGGCAGCCCCAGCATTTT

J: TRBJ2-7
size: NA
V: TRBV18
D: NA
CDR3: CASSLRQAYEQYF
DNA: TGTGCCAGCTCACTTAGACAGGCCTACGAGCAGTACTTC

J: TRBJ2-7
size: NA
V: TRBV19
D: TRBD1
CDR3: CASTHGQGATEQYF
DNA: TGTGCCAGCACCCACGGACAGGGGGCTACCGAGCAGTACTTC

J: TRBJ2-7
size: NA
V: TRBV28
D: NA
CDR3: CASSYLGQGRNEQYF
DNA: TGTGCCAGCAGTTATTTAGGGCAGGGCCGAAACGAGCAGTACTTC

J: TRBJ2-7
size: NA
V: TRBV5-1
D: TRBD1
CDR3: CASSAFGTGSREQYF
DNA: TGCGCCAGCAGCGCCTTTGGGACAGGGAGTCGCGAGCAGTACTTC